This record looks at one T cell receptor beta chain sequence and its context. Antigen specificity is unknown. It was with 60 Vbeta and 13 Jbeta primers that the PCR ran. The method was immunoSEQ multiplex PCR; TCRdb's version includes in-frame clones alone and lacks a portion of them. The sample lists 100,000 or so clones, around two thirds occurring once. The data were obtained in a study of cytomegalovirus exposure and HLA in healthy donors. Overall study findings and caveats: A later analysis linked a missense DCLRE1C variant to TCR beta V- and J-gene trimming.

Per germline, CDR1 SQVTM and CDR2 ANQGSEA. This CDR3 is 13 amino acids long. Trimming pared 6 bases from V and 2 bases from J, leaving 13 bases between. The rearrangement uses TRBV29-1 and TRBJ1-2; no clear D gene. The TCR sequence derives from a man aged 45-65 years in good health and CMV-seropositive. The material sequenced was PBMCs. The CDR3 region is CSVGQTPNYGYTF. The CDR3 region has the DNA TGCAGCGTCGGTCAGACACCGAACTATGGCTACACCTTC.